The rows below give T cell receptor beta chains drawn from one sample of a study of patients and donors after allogeneic stem cell transplantation. TCRdb re-called the RT-PCR reads through MiXCR, storing one row per CDR3 protein. The sample records hundreds of thousands of distinct CDR3 sequences, roughly 16% being singletons. The sample consisted of blood, either unsorted or a sorted T cell fraction (not recorded which). Every receptor here comes from a human donor who was either an allogeneic HSCT recipient or a stem cell or donor lymphocyte infusion donor (not recorded which). It is not recorded whose cells these are; they may come from a transplant donor. Each CDR3 is given with its conserved first and last residue. Each record gives: V gene, clone size, D gene, J gene, CDR3 DNA, CDR3 protein. D genes are given only for firm matches. Some rows mark clone size as missing; the rest say once, few, many or name a class of expanded clone.

TRBV5-5	-	TRBD1	TRBJ2-5	TGTGCCAGCAGCTTGTTAGCCGGGACAGGGGCAGAGACCCAGTACTTC	CASSLLAGTGAETQYF
TRBV29-1	-	TRBD1	TRBJ2-5	TGCAGCGTTGACGTCGGGGACAGGGAAGAGACCCAGTACTTC	CSVDVGDREETQYF
TRBV29-1	few	-	TRBJ2-3	TGCAGCGTGGCCGGGACGGCCCAAAGCACAGATACGCAGTATTTT	CSVAGTAQSTDTQYF
TRBV15	-	TRBD2	TRBJ2-1	TGTGCCACCAGCAGATACCGGAGCGGGAGGAGCTCCTACAATGAGCAGTTCTTC	CATSRYRSGRSSYNEQFF
TRBV5-6	many	-	TRBJ2-1	TGTGCCAGCAGCCTTATCCCCTACAATGAGCAGTTCTTC	CASSLIPYNEQFF
TRBV30	-	-	TRBJ1-5	TGTGCCTGGAGAATGAGAGGCAATCAGCCCCAGCATTTT	CAWRMRGNQPQHF
TRBV5-1	many	-	TRBJ2-1	TGCGCCAGCAGCTTGGCGACGGGTCTCTCCTACAATGAGCAGTTCTTC	CASSLATGLSYNEQFF
TRBV28	few	-	TRBJ2-1	TGTGCCAGCTCGAAGGGTATCGACAATGAGCAGTTCTTC	CASSKGIDNEQFF
TRBV5-1	few	-	TRBJ2-1	TGCGCCAGCAGCTTGGGGACGGGACGGGAGCGGTACAATGAGCAGTTCTTC	CASSLGTGRERYNEQFF
TRBV6-2/TRBV6-3	-	-	TRBJ2-7	TGTGCCAGCACCCCAGCCTTGTCCTACGAGCAGTACTTC	CASTPALSYEQYF
TRBV7-6	few	-	TRBJ2-1	TGTGCCAGCAGTTCTTACGGTGACGTGGATGAGCAGTTCTTC	CASSSYGDVDEQFF
TRBV27	few	-	TRBJ1-6	TGTGCCAGCCGGGGCCCCATGGGACCCCTCCACTTT	CASRGPMGPLHF
TRBV3-1	many	-	TRBJ2-7	TGTGCCAGCAGCCCCTCGGGTAGCGGTTCCTACGAGCAGTACTTC	CASSPSGSGSYEQYF
TRBV20-1	-	-	TRBJ2-1	TGCAGTGCTGTCAAGTCTCAGGGCTACAATGAGCAGTTCTTC	CSAVKSQGYNEQFF
TRBV4-1	-	-	TRBJ2-7	TGCGCCAGCAGCCAACTTCAGGGTCAGGGTATCTACGAGCAGTACTTC	CASSQLQGQGIYEQYF
TRBV6-1	few	-	TRBJ2-7	TGTGCCAGCAGTCCCTCAGAGAGGGAGGTCTACGAGCAGTACTTC	CASSPSEREVYEQYF
TRBV5-5	-	-	TRBJ1-6	TGTGCCAGCAGCTTGGAACAGAGTTCACCCCTCCACTTT	CASSLEQSSPLHF
TRBV20-1	few	TRBD2	TRBJ2-3	TGCAGTGCTCATAGCCGGACTAGCGGGAACACAGATACGCAGTATTTT	CSAHSRTSGNTDTQYF
TRBV27	few	TRBD1	TRBJ2-5	TGTGCCAGCAGTTTATCACAGGGGCTCGAGACCCAGTACTTC	CASSLSQGLETQYF
TRBV12-3/TRBV12-4	-	-	TRBJ2-3	TGTGCCAGCAGTTTTGTAGTTCAAGATACGCAGTATTTT	CASSFVVQDTQYF